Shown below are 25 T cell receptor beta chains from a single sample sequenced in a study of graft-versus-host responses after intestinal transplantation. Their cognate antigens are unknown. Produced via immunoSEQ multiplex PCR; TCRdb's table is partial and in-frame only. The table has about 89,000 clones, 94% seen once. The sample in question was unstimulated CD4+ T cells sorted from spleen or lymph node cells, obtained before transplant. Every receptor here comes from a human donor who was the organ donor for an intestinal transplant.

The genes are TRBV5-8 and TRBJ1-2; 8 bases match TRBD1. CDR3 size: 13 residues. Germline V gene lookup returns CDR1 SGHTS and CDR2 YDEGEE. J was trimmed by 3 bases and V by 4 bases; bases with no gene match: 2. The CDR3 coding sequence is TGTGCCAGCAGCATGACAGGGGACTATGGCTACACCTTC. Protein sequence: CASSMTGDYGYTF.

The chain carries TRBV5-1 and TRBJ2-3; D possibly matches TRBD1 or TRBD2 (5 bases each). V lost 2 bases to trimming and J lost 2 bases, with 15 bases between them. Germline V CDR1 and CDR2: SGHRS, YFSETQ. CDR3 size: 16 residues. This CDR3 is CASSLISGPFTDTQYF. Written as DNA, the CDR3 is TGCGCCAGCAGCTTAATTTCGGGACCGTTCACAGATACGCAGTATTTT.

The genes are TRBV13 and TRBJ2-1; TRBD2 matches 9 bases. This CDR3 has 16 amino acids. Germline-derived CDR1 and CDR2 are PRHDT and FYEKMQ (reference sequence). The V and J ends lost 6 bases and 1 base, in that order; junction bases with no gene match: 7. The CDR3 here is CASRKLAGTSYNEQFF. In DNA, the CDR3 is TGTGCCAGCAGAAAACTAGCGGGCACATCCTACAATGAGCAGTTCTTC.

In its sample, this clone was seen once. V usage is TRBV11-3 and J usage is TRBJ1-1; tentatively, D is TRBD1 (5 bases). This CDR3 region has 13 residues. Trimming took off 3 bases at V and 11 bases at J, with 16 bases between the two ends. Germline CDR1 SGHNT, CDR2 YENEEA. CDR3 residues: CASSFQGPGYAFF. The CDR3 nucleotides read TGTGCCAGCAGCTTTCAGGGTCCAGGGTATGCTTTCTTT.

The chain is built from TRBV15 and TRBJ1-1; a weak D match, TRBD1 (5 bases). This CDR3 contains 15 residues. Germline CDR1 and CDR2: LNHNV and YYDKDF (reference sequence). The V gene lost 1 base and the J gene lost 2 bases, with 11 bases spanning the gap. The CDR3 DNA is TGTGCCACCAGCAGAGGTCAGTGGGGCAACACTGAAGCTTTCTTT. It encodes CATSRGQWGNTEAFF.

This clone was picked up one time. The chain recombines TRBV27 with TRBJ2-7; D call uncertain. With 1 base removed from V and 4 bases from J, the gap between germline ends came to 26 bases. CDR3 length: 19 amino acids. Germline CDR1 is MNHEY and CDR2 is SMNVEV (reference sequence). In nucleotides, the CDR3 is TGTGCCAGCAGTTTATTCTACCACAATGGACCCACGCAGAAATACGAGCAGTACTTC. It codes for CASSLFYHNGPTQKYEQYF.

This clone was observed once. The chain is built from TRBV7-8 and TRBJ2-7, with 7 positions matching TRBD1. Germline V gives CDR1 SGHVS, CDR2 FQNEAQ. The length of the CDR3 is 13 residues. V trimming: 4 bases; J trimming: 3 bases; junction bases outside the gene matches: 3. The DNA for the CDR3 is TGTGCCAGCAGCTGGGGACAGTACTACGAGCAGTACTTC. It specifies CASSWGQYYEQYF.

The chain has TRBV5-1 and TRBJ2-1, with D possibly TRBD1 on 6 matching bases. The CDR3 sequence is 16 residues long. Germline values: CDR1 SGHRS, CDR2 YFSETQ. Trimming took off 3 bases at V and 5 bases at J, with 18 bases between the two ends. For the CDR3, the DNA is TGCGCCAGCAGCTGGGCAGGGGTTCCAGAGGACAATGAGCAGTTCTTC. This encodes CASSWAGVPEDNEQFF.

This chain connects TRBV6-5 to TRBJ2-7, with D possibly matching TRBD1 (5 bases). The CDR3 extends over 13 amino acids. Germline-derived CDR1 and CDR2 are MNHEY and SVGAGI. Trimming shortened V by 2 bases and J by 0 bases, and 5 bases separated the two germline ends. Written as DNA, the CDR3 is TGTGCCAGCAGTTACGACAGCTCCTACGAGCAGTACTTC. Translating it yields CASSYDSSYEQYF.

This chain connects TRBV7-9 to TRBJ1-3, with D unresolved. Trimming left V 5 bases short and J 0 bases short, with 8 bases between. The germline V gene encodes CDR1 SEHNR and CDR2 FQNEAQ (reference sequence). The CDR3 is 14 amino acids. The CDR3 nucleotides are TGTGCCAGCAGCATCACCAACTCTGGAAACACCATATATTTT. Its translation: CASSITNSGNTIYF.

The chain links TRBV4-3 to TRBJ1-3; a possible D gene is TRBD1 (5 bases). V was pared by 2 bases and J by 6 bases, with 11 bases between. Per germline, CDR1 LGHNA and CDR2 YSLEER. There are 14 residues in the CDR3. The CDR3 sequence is CASSQPGIANTIYF. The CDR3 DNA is TGCGCCAGCAGCCAACCAGGGATCGCAAACACCATATATTTT.

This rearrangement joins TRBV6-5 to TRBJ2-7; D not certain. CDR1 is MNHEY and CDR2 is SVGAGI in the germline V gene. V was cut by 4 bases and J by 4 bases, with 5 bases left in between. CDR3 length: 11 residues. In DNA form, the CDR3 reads TGTGCCAGCAGTTCCCGTTACGAGCAGTACTTC. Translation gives CASSSRYEQYF.

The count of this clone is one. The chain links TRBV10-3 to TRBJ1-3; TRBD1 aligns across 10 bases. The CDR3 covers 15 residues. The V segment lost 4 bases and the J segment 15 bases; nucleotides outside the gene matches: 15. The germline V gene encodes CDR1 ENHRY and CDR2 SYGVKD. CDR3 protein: CAISGERDRGPAQYF. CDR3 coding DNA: TGTGCCATCAGTGGAGAGAGGGACAGGGGCCCCGCACAATATTTT.

The chain's CDR3 is CASSGVRSSKTEAFF. The CDR3 nucleotides read TGTGCCAGCAGCGGGGTCAGGTCGTCCAAAACTGAAGCTTTCTTT. V gene TRBV5-8 combines with J gene TRBJ1-1, with no clear D. V was trimmed by 4 bases and J by 5 bases, leaving 18 bases between them. Germline loops: CDR1 SGHTS, CDR2 YDEGEE. The CDR3 has 15 amino acids.

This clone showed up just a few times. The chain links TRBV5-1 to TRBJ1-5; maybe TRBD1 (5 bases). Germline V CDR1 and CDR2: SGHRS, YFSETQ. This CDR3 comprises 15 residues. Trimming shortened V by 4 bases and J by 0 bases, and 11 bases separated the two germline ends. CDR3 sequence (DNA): TGCGCCAGCAGCATCGACAGCCTTAGCAATCAGCCCCAGCATTTT. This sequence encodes CASSIDSLSNQPQHF. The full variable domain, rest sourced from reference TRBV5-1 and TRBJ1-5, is KAGVTQTPRYLIKTRGQQVTLSCSPISGHRSVSWYQQTPGQGLQFLFEYFSETQRNKGNFPGRFSGRQFSNSRSEMNVSTLELGDSALYLCASSIDSLSNQPQHFGDGTRLSIL.

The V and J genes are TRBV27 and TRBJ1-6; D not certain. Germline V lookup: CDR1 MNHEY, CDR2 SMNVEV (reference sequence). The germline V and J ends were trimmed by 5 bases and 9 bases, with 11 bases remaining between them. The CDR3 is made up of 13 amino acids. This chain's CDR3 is CASSPTVSSPLHF. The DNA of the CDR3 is TGTGCCAGCAGTCCCACAGTGAGTTCACCCCTCCACTTT.

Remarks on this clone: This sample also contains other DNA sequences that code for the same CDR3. CDR3 residues: CAWSVGGGGGEQYF. The CDR3 region has the DNA TGTGCCTGGAGTGTTGGTGGGGGGGGCGGCGAGCAGTACTTC. The gene calls are TRBV30 and TRBJ2-7; weak D call: TRBD2 (7 bases). The germline V and J ends were trimmed by 0 bases and 6 bases, with 15 bases remaining between them. Germline CDR1 GTSNPN, CDR2 SVGIG (reference sequence). The CDR3 totals 14 residues.

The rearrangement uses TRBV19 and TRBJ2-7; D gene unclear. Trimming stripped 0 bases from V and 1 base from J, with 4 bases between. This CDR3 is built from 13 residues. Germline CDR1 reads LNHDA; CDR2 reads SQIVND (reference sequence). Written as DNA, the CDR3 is TGTGCCAGTAGTATAGACGGTTCCTACGAGCAGTACTTC. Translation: CASSIDGSYEQYF. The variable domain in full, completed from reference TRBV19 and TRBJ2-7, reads DGGITQSPKYLFRKEGQNVTLSCEQNLNHDAMYWYRQDPGQGLRLIYYSQIVNDFQKGDIAEGYSVSREKKESFPLTVTSAQKNPTAFYLCASSIDGSYEQYFGPGTRLTVT.

In nucleotides, the CDR3 is TGTGCCAGCAGTTCGGTAGGGGGTGGCACTGAAGCTTTCTTT. This translates into CASSSVGGGTEAFF. V gene TRBV28 combines with J gene TRBJ1-1; possible D gene TRBD1, 6 bases. Germline V gene data show CDR1 as MDHEN and CDR2 as SYDVKM. The CDR3 is made up of 14 amino acids. Trimming removed 4 bases at V and 4 bases at J, with 13 bases between.

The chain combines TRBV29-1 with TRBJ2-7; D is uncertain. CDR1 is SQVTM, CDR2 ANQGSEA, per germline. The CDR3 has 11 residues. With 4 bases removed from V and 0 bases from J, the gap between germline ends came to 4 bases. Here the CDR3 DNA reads TGCAGCGTTGCCAACTCCTACGAGCAGTACTTC. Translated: CSVANSYEQYF.

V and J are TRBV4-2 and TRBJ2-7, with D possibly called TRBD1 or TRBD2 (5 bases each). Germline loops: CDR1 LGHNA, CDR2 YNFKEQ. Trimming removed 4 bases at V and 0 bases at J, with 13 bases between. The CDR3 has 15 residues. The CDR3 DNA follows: TGTGCCAGCAGCCCACAGCCAGGGAGCTCCTACGAGCAGTACTTC. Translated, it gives CASSPQPGSSYEQYF.

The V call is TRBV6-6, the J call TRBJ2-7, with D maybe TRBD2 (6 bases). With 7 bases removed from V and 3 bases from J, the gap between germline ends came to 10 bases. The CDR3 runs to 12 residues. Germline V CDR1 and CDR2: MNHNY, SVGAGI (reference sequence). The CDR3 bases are TGTGCCAGCACCTACGGGGGCTACGAGCAGTACTTC. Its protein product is CASTYGGYEQYF.

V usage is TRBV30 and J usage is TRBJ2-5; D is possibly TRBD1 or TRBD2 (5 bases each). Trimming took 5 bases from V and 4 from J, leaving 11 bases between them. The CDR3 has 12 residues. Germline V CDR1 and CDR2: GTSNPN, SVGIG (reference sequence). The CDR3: CAWGSGGETQYF. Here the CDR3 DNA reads TGTGCCTGGGGGTCTGGGGGAGAGACCCAGTACTTC.

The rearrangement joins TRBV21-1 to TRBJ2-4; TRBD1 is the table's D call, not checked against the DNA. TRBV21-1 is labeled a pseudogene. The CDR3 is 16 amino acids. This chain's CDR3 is CASSTGQGEAKNIQYF. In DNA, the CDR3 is TGTGCCAGCAGTACCGGGCAGGGGGAGGCCAAAAACATTCAGTACTTC.

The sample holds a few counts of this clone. This CDR3 is CATSRERGGILETQYF. For the CDR3, the DNA is TGTGCCACCTCGAGGGAGCGGGGGGGCATTCTCGAGACCCAGTACTTC. This sequence joins TRBV7-2 and TRBJ2-5; 10 bases are shared with TRBD2. The J segment lost 5 bases and the V segment lost 10 bases, leaving 16 bases of the junction unmatched. From germline, CDR1 is SGHTA and CDR2 FQGNSA. This CDR3 spans 16 amino acids.